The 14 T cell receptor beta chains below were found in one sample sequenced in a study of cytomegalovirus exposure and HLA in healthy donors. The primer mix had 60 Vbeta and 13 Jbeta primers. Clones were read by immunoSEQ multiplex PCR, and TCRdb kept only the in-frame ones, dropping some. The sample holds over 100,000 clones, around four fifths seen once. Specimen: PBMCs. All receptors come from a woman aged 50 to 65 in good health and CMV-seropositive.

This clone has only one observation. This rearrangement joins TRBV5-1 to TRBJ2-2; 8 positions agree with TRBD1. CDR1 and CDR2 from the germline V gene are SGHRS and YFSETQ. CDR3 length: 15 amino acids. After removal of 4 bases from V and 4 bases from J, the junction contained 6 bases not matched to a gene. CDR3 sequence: CASSRDRGGTGELFF. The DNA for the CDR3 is TGCGCCAGCAGCAGAGACAGGGGAGGCACCGGGGAGCTGTTTTTT.

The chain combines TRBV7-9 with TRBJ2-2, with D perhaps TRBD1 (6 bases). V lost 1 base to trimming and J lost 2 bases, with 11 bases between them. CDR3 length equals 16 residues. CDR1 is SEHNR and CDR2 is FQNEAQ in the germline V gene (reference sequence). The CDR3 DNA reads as TGTGCCAGCAGCTTAGAGGTGGGGGCCAACACCGGGGAGCTGTTTTTT. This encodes CASSLEVGANTGELFF.

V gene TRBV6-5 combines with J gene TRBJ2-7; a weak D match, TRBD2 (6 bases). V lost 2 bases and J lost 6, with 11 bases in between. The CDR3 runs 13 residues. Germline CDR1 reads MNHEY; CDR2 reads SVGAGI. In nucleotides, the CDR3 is TGTGCCAGCAGTTACGGGAGGCCGGCCGAGCAGTACTTC. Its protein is CASSYGRPAEQYF.

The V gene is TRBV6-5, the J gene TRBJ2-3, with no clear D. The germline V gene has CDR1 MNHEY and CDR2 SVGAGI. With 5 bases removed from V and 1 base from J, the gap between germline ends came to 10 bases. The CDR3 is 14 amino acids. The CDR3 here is CASSEFRGTDTQYF. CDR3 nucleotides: TGTGCCAGCAGTGAATTTCGGGGCACAGATACGCAGTATTTT.

The DNA for the CDR3 is TGTGCCAGCAGTGCCTATACAGGGTACGAGCAGTACTTC. Translated: CASSAYTGYEQYF. The gene calls are TRBV2 and TRBJ2-7; D perhaps matches TRBD1 (6 bases). V was cut by 4 bases and J by 4 bases, with 11 bases left in between. The CDR3 is made up of 13 amino acids. The germline CDR1 and CDR2 sequences are SNHLY and FYNNEI.

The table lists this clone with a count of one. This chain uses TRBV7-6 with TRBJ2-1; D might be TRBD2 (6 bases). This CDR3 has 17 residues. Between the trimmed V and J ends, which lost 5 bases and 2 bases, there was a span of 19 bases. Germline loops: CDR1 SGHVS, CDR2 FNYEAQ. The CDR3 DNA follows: TGTGCCAGCAGCCCGGGGGTTCCGGGAGCGGCCTACAATGAGCAGTTCTTC. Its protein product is CASSPGVPGAAYNEQFF.

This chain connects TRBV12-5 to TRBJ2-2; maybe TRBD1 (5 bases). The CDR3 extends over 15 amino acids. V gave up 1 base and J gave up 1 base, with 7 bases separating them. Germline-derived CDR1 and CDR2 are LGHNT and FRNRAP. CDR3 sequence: CASGLGGKNTGELFF. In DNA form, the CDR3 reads TGTGCTAGTGGTTTGGGGGGCAAGAACACCGGGGAGCTGTTTTTT.

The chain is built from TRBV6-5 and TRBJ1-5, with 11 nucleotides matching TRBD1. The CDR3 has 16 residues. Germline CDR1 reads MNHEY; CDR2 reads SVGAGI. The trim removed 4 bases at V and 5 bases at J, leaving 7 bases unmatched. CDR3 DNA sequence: TGTGCCAGCAGTTCGCCTAGGACAGGGGGCTATCAGCCCCAGCATTTT. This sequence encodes CASSSPRTGGYQPQHF.

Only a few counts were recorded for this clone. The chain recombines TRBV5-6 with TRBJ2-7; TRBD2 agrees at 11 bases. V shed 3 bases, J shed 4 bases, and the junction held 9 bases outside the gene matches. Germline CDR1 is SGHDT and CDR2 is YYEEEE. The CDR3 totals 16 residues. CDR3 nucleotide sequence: TGTGCCAGCAGCTCCACTAGCGGGAGTCCCCCTTACGAGCAGTACTTC. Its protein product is CASSSTSGSPPYEQYF.

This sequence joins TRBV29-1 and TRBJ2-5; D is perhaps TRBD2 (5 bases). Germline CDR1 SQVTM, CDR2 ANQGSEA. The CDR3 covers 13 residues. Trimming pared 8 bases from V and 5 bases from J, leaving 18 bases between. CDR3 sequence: CSFVQTQRETQYF. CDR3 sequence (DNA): TGCAGCTTCGTCCAGACCCAGCGGGAGACCCAGTACTTC. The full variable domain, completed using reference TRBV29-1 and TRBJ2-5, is SAVISQKPSRDICQRGTSLTIQCQVDSQVTMMFWYRQQPGQSLTLIATANQGSEATYESGFVIDKFPISRPNLTFSTLTVSNMSPEDSSIYLCSFVQTQRETQYFGPGTRLLVL.

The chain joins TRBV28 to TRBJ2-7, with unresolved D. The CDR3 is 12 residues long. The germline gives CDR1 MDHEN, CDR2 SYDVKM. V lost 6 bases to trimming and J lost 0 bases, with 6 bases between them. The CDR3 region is CASRSSSYEQYF. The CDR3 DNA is TGTGCCAGCAGATCTTCCTCCTACGAGCAGTACTTC.

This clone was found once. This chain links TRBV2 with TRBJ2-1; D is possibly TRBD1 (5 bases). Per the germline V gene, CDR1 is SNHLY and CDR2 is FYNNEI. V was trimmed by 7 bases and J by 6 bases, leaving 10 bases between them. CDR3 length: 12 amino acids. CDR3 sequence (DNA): TGTGCCAGCACCGCTCAGGGCAATGAGCAGTTCTTC. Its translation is CASTAQGNEQFF.

The CDR3: CASSLDGSGGSSYNEQFF. The CDR3 nucleotides read TGTGCCAGCAGCTTAGATGGGAGCGGGGGAAGCTCCTACAATGAGCAGTTCTTC. The gene calls are TRBV11-3 and TRBJ2-1; 8 bases are shared with TRBD2. Germline CDR1 and CDR2: SGHNT and YENEEA. Trimming cost V 0 bases and J 0 bases; bases outside gene matches: 7. The CDR3 consists of 18 residues.

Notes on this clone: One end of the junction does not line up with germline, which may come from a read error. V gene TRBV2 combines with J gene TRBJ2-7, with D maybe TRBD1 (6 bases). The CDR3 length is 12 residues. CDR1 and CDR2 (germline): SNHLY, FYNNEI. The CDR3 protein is CSTGPLRHEQYF. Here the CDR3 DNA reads TGCTCGACAGGACCCCTCCGCCACGAGCAGTACTTC.